This is a list of T cell receptor beta chains from one sample in a study of regulatory T cells in long-lasting Graves disease. In TCRdb, the multiplex PCR reads were re-called with MiXCR into one record per CDR3 protein. The sample shows 400,000 to 500,000 distinct CDR3 sequences, 14% of them seen only once. This sample also belongs to another study, concerning T cells in Graves' hyperthyroidism and ophthalmopathy.

The source was peripheral blood mononuclear cells (PBMCs), collected at new diagnosis, from a patient treated with antithyroid drugs. The receptor set was obtained from a woman between 50 and 59 years old with Graves disease. CDR3s include the opening cysteine and the closing phenylalanine or tryptophan. Fields, in order: D gene, J gene, clone size, V gene, CDR3 protein, CDR3 DNA. D genes are given only for firm matches. Size is omitted from some rows. Given values are once, few, many or a class for expanded clones.

D gene: -
J gene: TRBJ2-1
clone size: few
V gene: TRBV7-2
CDR3 protein: CASILALAPEQFF
CDR3 DNA: TGTGCCAGCATCCTCGCTTTGGCGCCTGAGCAGTTCTTC

D gene: TRBD2
J gene: TRBJ2-7
clone size: few
V gene: TRBV6-1
CDR3 protein: CASSKRTSGSEGQYF
CDR3 DNA: TGTGCCAGCAGTAAAAGGACTAGCGGGAGCGAAGGGCAGTACTTC

D gene: -
J gene: TRBJ1-2
clone size: -
V gene: TRBV25-1
CDR3 protein: CASSARTGVNYGYTF
CDR3 DNA: TGTGCCAGCAGTGCCCGGACGGGGGTTAACTATGGCTACACCTTC

D gene: -
J gene: TRBJ1-2
clone size: few
V gene: TRBV30
CDR3 protein: CAWTQYSGYGYTF
CDR3 DNA: TGTGCCTGGACCCAATATAGCGGGTATGGCTACACCTTC

D gene: TRBD1
J gene: TRBJ2-3
clone size: many
V gene: TRBV9
CDR3 protein: CASSEQGSTDTQYF
CDR3 DNA: TGTGCCAGCAGTGAACAGGGGAGCACAGATACGCAGTATTTT

D gene: -
J gene: TRBJ2-1
clone size: -
V gene: TRBV29-1
CDR3 protein: CSVEKARSYNEQFF
CDR3 DNA: TGCAGCGTTGAAAAAGCTAGGTCCTACAATGAGCAGTTCTTC

D gene: TRBD1
J gene: TRBJ2-1
clone size: many
V gene: TRBV11-2
CDR3 protein: CASSGTGREQFF
CDR3 DNA: TGTGCCAGCAGCGGGACAGGGCGAGAGCAGTTCTTC

D gene: -
J gene: TRBJ2-7
clone size: -
V gene: TRBV12-3/TRBV12-4
CDR3 protein: CASSFRDGSYEQYF
CDR3 DNA: TGTGCCAGCAGTTTCCGGGACGGATCCTACGAGCAGTACTTC

D gene: TRBD1
J gene: TRBJ2-1
clone size: many
V gene: TRBV3-1
CDR3 protein: CASSQEGTGANNEQFF
CDR3 DNA: TGTGCCAGCAGCCAAGAAGGGACAGGGGCCAACAATGAGCAGTTCTTC

D gene: -
J gene: TRBJ1-5
clone size: many
V gene: TRBV30
CDR3 protein: CAWSESTGQPQHF
CDR3 DNA: TGTGCCTGGAGTGAAAGTACAGGTCAGCCCCAGCATTTT

D gene: -
J gene: TRBJ2-7
clone size: many
V gene: TRBV2
CDR3 protein: CASSPRWDEQYF
CDR3 DNA: TGTGCCAGCAGCCCGAGATGGGACGAGCAGTACTTC

D gene: -
J gene: TRBJ2-1
clone size: many
V gene: TRBV27
CDR3 protein: CASINKYLGNEQFF
CDR3 DNA: TGTGCCAGCATTAACAAGTACCTGGGCAATGAGCAGTTCTTC

D gene: TRBD2
J gene: TRBJ2-7
clone size: -
V gene: TRBV20-1
CDR3 protein: CSARNPSGSTYEQYF
CDR3 DNA: TGCAGTGCTAGAAACCCTAGCGGGAGTACCTACGAGCAGTACTTC

D gene: -
J gene: TRBJ2-2
clone size: many
V gene: TRBV7-8
CDR3 protein: CASSASLAGELFF
CDR3 DNA: TGTGCCAGCAGCGCATCACTTGCCGGGGAGCTGTTTTTT

D gene: -
J gene: TRBJ2-3
clone size: many
V gene: TRBV5-1
CDR3 protein: CASSGADTQYF
CDR3 DNA: TGCGCCAGCAGTGGGGCTGATACGCAGTATTTT

D gene: -
J gene: TRBJ2-1
clone size: -
V gene: TRBV20-1
CDR3 protein: CSASLGENYNEQFF
CDR3 DNA: TGCAGTGCTAGTTTGGGGGAGAATTACAATGAGCAGTTCTTC

D gene: TRBD2
J gene: TRBJ2-1
clone size: many
V gene: TRBV2
CDR3 protein: CASSELAGDNEQFF
CDR3 DNA: TGTGCCAGCAGTGAACTGGCGGGAGACAATGAGCAGTTCTTC

D gene: -
J gene: TRBJ1-2
clone size: -
V gene: TRBV5-8
CDR3 protein: CASSLPGSGDYGYTF
CDR3 DNA: TGTGCCAGCAGCTTGCCAGGGAGTGGAGACTATGGCTACACCTTC

D gene: -
J gene: TRBJ2-2
clone size: many
V gene: TRBV6-1
CDR3 protein: CASRKEEINTGELFF
CDR3 DNA: TGTGCCAGCAGGAAGGAAGAAATAAACACCGGGGAGCTGTTTTTT

D gene: -
J gene: TRBJ1-4
clone size: many
V gene: TRBV2
CDR3 protein: CASSEAPEKLFF
CDR3 DNA: TGTGCCAGCAGTGAGGCGCCTGAAAAACTGTTTTTT

D gene: TRBD1
J gene: TRBJ2-4
clone size: many
V gene: TRBV20-1
CDR3 protein: CSASLGQAVAKNIQYF
CDR3 DNA: TGCAGTGCTAGCTTAGGACAGGCAGTAGCCAAAAACATTCAGTACTTC

D gene: TRBD2
J gene: TRBJ2-1
clone size: -
V gene: TRBV7-2
CDR3 protein: CASSPWTSESYNEQFF
CDR3 DNA: TGTGCCAGCAGCCCGTGGACTAGCGAATCCTACAATGAGCAGTTCTTC

D gene: -
J gene: TRBJ1-6
clone size: -
V gene: TRBV7-9
CDR3 protein: CASSSDNSPLHF
CDR3 DNA: TGTGCCAGCAGCTCAGATAATTCACCCCTCCACTTT

D gene: -
J gene: TRBJ2-7
clone size: many
V gene: TRBV5-1
CDR3 protein: CASSSDSRVGEQYF
CDR3 DNA: TGCGCCAGCAGCTCGGACAGTCGGGTGGGCGAGCAGTACTTC

D gene: TRBD2
J gene: TRBJ2-5
clone size: many
V gene: TRBV12-3/TRBV12-4
CDR3 protein: CASSLAGGSGGETQYF
CDR3 DNA: TGTGCCAGCAGTTTAGCGGGAGGGAGCGGGGGAGAGACCCAGTACTTC

D gene: TRBD2
J gene: TRBJ2-1
clone size: few
V gene: TRBV29-1
CDR3 protein: CSVEPTSGRVDEQFF
CDR3 DNA: TGCAGCGTTGAACCGACTAGCGGGAGGGTAGATGAGCAGTTCTTC

D gene: -
J gene: TRBJ2-2
clone size: many
V gene: TRBV27
CDR3 protein: CASRKPGPGELFF
CDR3 DNA: TGTGCCAGCAGAAAACCAGGGCCCGGGGAGCTGTTTTTT

D gene: TRBD1
J gene: TRBJ1-2
clone size: few
V gene: TRBV28
CDR3 protein: CASSTQGQGVFYGYTF
CDR3 DNA: TGTGCCAGCAGTACTCAGGGACAGGGGGTCTTCTATGGCTACACCTTC

D gene: TRBD2
J gene: TRBJ2-1
clone size: many
V gene: TRBV4-1
CDR3 protein: CASSAPTSGRDNEQFF
CDR3 DNA: TGCGCCAGCAGCGCACCGACTAGCGGGAGGGACAATGAGCAGTTCTTC

D gene: -
J gene: TRBJ1-4
clone size: many
V gene: TRBV2
CDR3 protein: CASSWFQSNEKLFF
CDR3 DNA: TGTGCCAGCAGTTGGTTCCAGAGTAATGAAAAACTGTTTTTT

D gene: -
J gene: TRBJ1-3
clone size: few
V gene: TRBV28
CDR3 protein: CASSLPAGLGGNTIYF
CDR3 DNA: TGTGCCAGCAGCCTCCCAGCGGGTCTGGGTGGAAACACCATATATTTT

D gene: -
J gene: TRBJ1-5
clone size: once
V gene: TRBV6-2/TRBV6-3
CDR3 protein: CASSDFEEGYINQPQHF
CDR3 DNA: TGTGCCAGCAGTGACTTCGAAGAGGGCTACATCAATCAGCCCCAGCATTTT

D gene: -
J gene: TRBJ2-7
clone size: -
V gene: TRBV7-2
CDR3 protein: CASSSSAPYEQYF
CDR3 DNA: TGTGCCAGCAGCAGCTCCGCCCCCTACGAGCAGTACTTC

D gene: TRBD1
J gene: TRBJ2-5
clone size: few
V gene: TRBV19
CDR3 protein: CASTTGQGAGTQYF
CDR3 DNA: TGTGCCAGTACCACCGGACAGGGGGCTGGGACCCAGTACTTC

D gene: TRBD1
J gene: TRBJ2-7
clone size: -
V gene: TRBV7-9
CDR3 protein: CASSTRQGTGSYEQYF
CDR3 DNA: TGTGCCAGCAGCACAAGACAGGGGACTGGCTCCTACGAGCAGTACTTC

D gene: -
J gene: TRBJ2-4
clone size: -
V gene: TRBV9
CDR3 protein: CASSPPDRNIQYF
CDR3 DNA: TGTGCCAGCAGTCCGCCGGACAGAAACATTCAGTACTTT

D gene: -
J gene: TRBJ2-7
clone size: few
V gene: TRBV12-3/TRBV12-4
CDR3 protein: CASSLVAREQYF
CDR3 DNA: TGTGCCAGCAGTTTAGTTGCGCGGGAGCAGTACTTC

D gene: -
J gene: TRBJ1-4
clone size: few
V gene: TRBV19
CDR3 protein: CASSNSNGQASEKLFF
CDR3 DNA: TGTGCCAGTAGTAATTCCAACGGACAAGCTTCTGAAAAACTGTTTTTT

D gene: -
J gene: TRBJ2-4
clone size: -
V gene: TRBV29-1
CDR3 protein: CSVGPRENIQYF
CDR3 DNA: TGCAGCGTGGGCCCTAGGGAAAACATTCAGTACTTC

D gene: -
J gene: TRBJ2-7
clone size: many
V gene: TRBV11-2
CDR3 protein: CASSAAGYLYEQYF
CDR3 DNA: TGTGCCAGCAGCGCCGCAGGGTATCTCTACGAGCAGTACTTC

D gene: -
J gene: TRBJ2-5
clone size: many
V gene: TRBV28
CDR3 protein: CASSMSRETQYF
CDR3 DNA: TGTGCCAGCAGTATGAGCCGGGAGACCCAGTACTTC

D gene: -
J gene: TRBJ2-7
clone size: -
V gene: TRBV30
CDR3 protein: CAWSLLDSYEQYF
CDR3 DNA: TGTGCCTGGAGTCTTCTAGACTCCTACGAGCAGTACTTC

D gene: -
J gene: TRBJ1-6
clone size: many
V gene: TRBV12-3/TRBV12-4
CDR3 protein: CASRDGMYNSPLHF
CDR3 DNA: TGTGCCAGCAGAGACGGGATGTATAATTCACCCCTCCACTTT

D gene: -
J gene: TRBJ2-7
clone size: few
V gene: TRBV10-3
CDR3 protein: CAISTGLYEQYF
CDR3 DNA: TGTGCCATCAGCACAGGGCTCTACGAGCAGTACTTC

D gene: TRBD1
J gene: TRBJ2-4
clone size: -
V gene: TRBV18
CDR3 protein: CASLPKGECCRGNIQYF
CDR3 DNA: TGTGCCAGCTTACCAAAAGGAGAGTGTTGCAGGGGGAACATTCAGTACTTC

D gene: -
J gene: TRBJ2-3
clone size: -
V gene: TRBV6-9
CDR3 protein: CASSYRTSTDTQYF
CDR3 DNA: TGTGCCAGCAGTTACAGGACAAGCACAGATACGCAGTATTTT

D gene: -
J gene: TRBJ2-7
clone size: few
V gene: TRBV29-1
CDR3 protein: CSVLSLATITNLYEQYF
CDR3 DNA: TGCAGCGTTCTTTCCCTAGCGACCATAACAAATCTCTACGAGCAGTACTTC

D gene: -
J gene: TRBJ2-3
clone size: many
V gene: TRBV24-1
CDR3 protein: CATSASGRSTDTQYF
CDR3 DNA: TGTGCCACCAGTGCGTCGGGACGGAGCACAGATACGCAGTATTTT

D gene: -
J gene: TRBJ1-4
clone size: many
V gene: TRBV11-2
CDR3 protein: CASNLQGNSGEKLFF
CDR3 DNA: TGTGCCAGCAACTTACAGGGTAACTCGGGTGAAAAACTGTTTTTT

D gene: TRBD1
J gene: TRBJ2-7
clone size: many
V gene: TRBV29-1
CDR3 protein: CSVEGSGTGLYEQYF
CDR3 DNA: TGCAGCGTTGAAGGATCCGGGACAGGGTTATACGAGCAGTACTTC

D gene: -
J gene: TRBJ2-1
clone size: many
V gene: TRBV28
CDR3 protein: CASSLDQAGYNEQFF
CDR3 DNA: TGTGCCAGCAGTTTAGACCAGGCGGGATACAATGAGCAGTTCTTC

D gene: -
J gene: TRBJ2-7
clone size: few
V gene: TRBV19
CDR3 protein: CASSIFMGATEQYF
CDR3 DNA: TGTGCCAGTAGTATTTTTATGGGGGCCACCGAGCAGTACTTC

D gene: TRBD1
J gene: TRBJ1-5
clone size: -
V gene: TRBV5-5
CDR3 protein: CASSLGVTGEGNQPQHF
CDR3 DNA: TGTGCCAGCAGCTTGGGGGTCACAGGGGAGGGCAATCAGCCCCAGCATTTT

D gene: TRBD2
J gene: TRBJ2-3
clone size: many
V gene: TRBV2
CDR3 protein: CASSPTSGRILPGTDTQYF
CDR3 DNA: TGTGCCAGCAGCCCGACTAGCGGGAGAATCTTACCCGGAACAGATACGCAGTATTTT

D gene: -
J gene: TRBJ1-5
clone size: many
V gene: TRBV6-1
CDR3 protein: CASSGGQPQHF
CDR3 DNA: TGTGCCAGCAGTGGAGGCCAGCCCCAGCATTTT

D gene: -
J gene: TRBJ2-1
clone size: few
V gene: TRBV6-1
CDR3 protein: CASSALAVYNEQFF
CDR3 DNA: TGTGCCAGCAGTGCCCTAGCTGTCTACAATGAGCAGTTCTTC

D gene: TRBD2
J gene: TRBJ2-2
clone size: few
V gene: TRBV6-1
CDR3 protein: CASSRTGRGNTGELFF
CDR3 DNA: TGTGCCAGCTCGCGTACGGGGAGGGGGAACACCGGGGAGCTGTTTTTT

D gene: TRBD2
J gene: TRBJ2-1
clone size: -
V gene: TRBV5-8
CDR3 protein: CASRLAGADNEQFF
CDR3 DNA: TGTGCCAGCAGACTAGCGGGAGCGGACAATGAGCAGTTCTTC

D gene: TRBD2
J gene: TRBJ2-1
clone size: -
V gene: TRBV10-1
CDR3 protein: CARTGLAGTNEQFF
CDR3 DNA: TGCGCCAGAACGGGACTAGCGGGGACCAATGAGCAGTTCTTC

D gene: TRBD2
J gene: TRBJ2-3
clone size: many
V gene: TRBV20-1
CDR3 protein: CSASRAGDSDTQYF
CDR3 DNA: TGCAGTGCTAGTCGAGCGGGAGACTCAGATACGCAGTATTTT